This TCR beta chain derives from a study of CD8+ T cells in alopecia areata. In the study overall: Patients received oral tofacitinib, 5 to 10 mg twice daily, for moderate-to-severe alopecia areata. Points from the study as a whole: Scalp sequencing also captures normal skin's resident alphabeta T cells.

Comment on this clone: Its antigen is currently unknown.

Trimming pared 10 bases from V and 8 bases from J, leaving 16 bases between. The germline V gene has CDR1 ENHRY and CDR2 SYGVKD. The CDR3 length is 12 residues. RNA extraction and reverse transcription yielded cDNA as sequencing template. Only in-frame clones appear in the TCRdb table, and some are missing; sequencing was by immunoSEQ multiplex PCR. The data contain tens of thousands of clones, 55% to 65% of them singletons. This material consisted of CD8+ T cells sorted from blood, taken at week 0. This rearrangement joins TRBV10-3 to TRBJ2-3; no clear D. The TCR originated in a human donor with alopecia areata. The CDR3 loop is CAKRTRLSTQYF. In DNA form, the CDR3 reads TGTGCCAAGAGGACGCGCCTAAGTACGCAGTATTTT.